This T cell receptor (beta chain) was captured in a study of T cell repertoires in cytomegalovirus infection. In this sample, this clonotype turned up many times. The antigen remains undetermined. Using its own MiXCR run on the reads, TCRdb lists one record per CDR3 protein. The profile shows 200,000 to 250,000 distinct CDR3 sequences, approximately 7% of them singletons. The study, taken as a whole, reports: Cumulative public TCR beta family frequency identified CMV carriers with the relevant HLA.

Germline values: CDR1 DFQATT, CDR2 SNEGSKA (reference sequence). The ends were cut back, 2 bases at V and 0 bases at J, with 8 bases in the middle. The CDR3 is made up of 13 amino acids. The origin of this receptor is a human donor in good health (CMV status not recorded). Some clones in this sample may be carry-over from other donors' samples. The sequenced sample was PBMCs. The genes are TRBV20-1 and TRBJ2-7, with D perhaps TRBD2 (5 bases). CDR3 nucleotide sequence: TGCAGTGCTAGAAAGGGAGCCTCCTACGAGCAGTACTTC. Amino acids: CSARKGASYEQYF.